These T cell receptor beta chains were read from a single sample in a study of blood T cell repertoires in COVID-19. TCRdb's copy holds only in-frame clones and misses some; the assay was immunoSEQ multiplex PCR. The sample has about 270,000 clones, 80% to 90% seen once. The source material was PBMCs or T cells enriched from blood (not recorded which). The receptors were sampled from a woman in her 30s with acute COVID-19. Both conserved end residues are part of each CDR3. A D gene is named only where the DNA matches it firmly. Size is omitted from some rows. Given values are once, few, many or a class for expanded clones.

J gene	V gene	clone size	D gene	CDR3 DNA	CDR3 protein
TRBJ2-2	TRBV5-6	-	TRBD2	TGTGCCAGCAGCTTGGCCGGGGGAGGGTACACCGGGGAGCTGTTTTTT	CASSLAGGGYTGELFF
TRBJ2-2	TRBV24-1	-	TRBD2	TGTGCCACCAGCCTAGCGGTTTCGAACACCGGGGAGCTGTTTTTT	CATSLAVSNTGELFF
TRBJ2-7	TRBV5-6	-	TRBD2	TGTGCCAGCAGCTTGAGACTAGCGGGACCCTACGAGCAGTACTTC	CASSLRLAGPYEQYF
TRBJ2-7	TRBV10-3	-	TRBD1	TGTGCCATCAGGGACCGGGACAGTTCCTACGAGCAGTACTTC	CAIRDRDSSYEQYF
TRBJ2-1	TRBV9	-	TRBD1	TGTGCCAGCAGCGCGGGACAGGGTGGCAATGAGCAGTTCTTC	CASSAGQGGNEQFF
TRBJ2-1	TRBV2	-	TRBD2	TGTGCCAGCAGTGAAGAGAGGACTAGTGAAGAGCAGTTCTTC	CASSEERTSEEQFF
TRBJ2-3	TRBV28	-	-	TGTGCCTTCGACTCTAGCACAGATACGCAGTATTTT	CAFDSSTDTQYF
TRBJ2-3	TRBV5-1	-	-	TGCGCCAGCAGCTTGACTAGCAGCACAGATACGCAGTATTTT	CASSLTSSTDTQYF
TRBJ2-3	TRBV9	-	-	TGTGCCAGCAGCGTAGCGGGACTCTCTACAGATACGCAGTATTTT	CASSVAGLSTDTQYF
TRBJ1-2	TRBV11-2	-	-	TGTGCCAGCAGCTTAGGAGAATATGGCTACACCTTC	CASSLGEYGYTF
TRBJ2-2	TRBV3-1/TRBV3-2	-	TRBD1	TGTGCCAGCTCGCAGGGGGCTAAGCTGTTTTTT	CASSQGAKLFF
TRBJ2-1	TRBV20-1	-	TRBD2	TGCAGTGCTAGTGGCGGGAGCTCCTACAATGAGCAGTTCTTC	CSASGGSSYNEQFF
TRBJ1-1	TRBV4-2	-	TRBD1	TGTGCCAGCAGCCAAGATGGTGGGACAGGGAACACTGAAGCTTTCTTT	CASSQDGGTGNTEAFF
TRBJ2-7	TRBV25-1	-	-	TGTGCCAGCAGGCAGGGGCACGAGCAGTACTTC	CASRQGHEQYF
TRBJ2-7	TRBV5-8	-	-	TGTGCCAGCAGCTTAAGAAAGGGGATGACCTACGAGCAGTACTTC	CASSLRKGMTYEQYF
TRBJ2-2	TRBV24-1	once	TRBD2	TGTGCCACCAGTCAAACTAGCGGGAGGCCTGGGGGCGGGGAGCTGTTTTTT	CATSQTSGRPGGGELFF
TRBJ2-5	TRBV24-1	-	TRBD2	TGTGCCACCAGTGGTGGGGCTAGCGGGGTCCAAGAGACCCAGTACTTC	CATSGGASGVQETQYF
TRBJ2-7	TRBV25-1	-	TRBD1	TGTGCCAGCAGTGATGGACAGGGTTTCTACGAGCAGTACTTC	CASSDGQGFYEQYF
TRBJ2-7	TRBV19	-	TRBD1	TGTGCCAGTAGCCCGGGACAGGGGATATTCTACGAGCAGTACTTC	CASSPGQGIFYEQYF
TRBJ2-7	TRBV27	-	-	TGTGCCAGCAGTCGAGGGACTTACTACGAGCAGTACTTC	CASSRGTYYEQYF
TRBJ1-1	TRBV14	-	-	TGTGCCAGCAGCCAAGATAGGGGAATGAACACTGAAGCTTTCTTT	CASSQDRGMNTEAFF
TRBJ1-1	TRBV4-2	-	TRBD1	TGTGCCAGCAGCCAAGAGGAGACAGGGGGCAACACTGAAGCTTTCTTT	CASSQEETGGNTEAFF
TRBJ2-7	TRBV5-5	-	TRBD1	TGTGCCAGCAGCTTGGACAGGGGGGCCTACGAGCAGTACTTC	CASSLDRGAYEQYF
TRBJ2-1	TRBV18	-	TRBD2	TGTGCCAGCTCACAAGGGACTAGCGGCTACAATGAGCAGTTCTTC	CASSQGTSGYNEQFF
TRBJ1-1	TRBV6-1	once	TRBD1	TGTGCCAGCAGTGACCGTCCAGGGGGTGGCACTGAAGCTTTCTTT	CASSDRPGGGTEAFF
TRBJ1-3	TRBV4-3	-	TRBD1	TGCGCCAGCAGCCGAGATTCACAGGGGTCGGGAAACACCATATATTTT	CASSRDSQGSGNTIYF
TRBJ1-2	TRBV7-3	-	-	TGTGCCAGCAGCTTGAATCCCCGACGACAGTGGCCCTATGGCTACACCTTC	CASSLNPRRQWPYGYTF
TRBJ1-2	TRBV30	-	-	TGTGCCTGGAGTGTCACAGGCCTTTCGTATGGCTACACCTTC	CAWSVTGLSYGYTF
TRBJ1-2	TRBV24-1	-	TRBD1	TGTGCCACCAGTGATTTGGGACAGGGGGCTGGCTACACCTTC	CATSDLGQGAGYTF
TRBJ2-7	TRBV28	-	TRBD1	TGTGCCAGCAGGCAGACAGGGGGCTACGAGCAGTACTTC	CASRQTGGYEQYF
TRBJ2-2	TRBV7-9	-	TRBD1	TGTGCCAGCAGCCAAGGAGACAGGGGTTGGGAAAGGGAGCTGTTTTTT	CASSQGDRGWERELFF
TRBJ2-1	TRBV25-1	-	TRBD2	TGTGCCAGCGGCGGGGTAGCGGGAGTTGAGCAGTTCTTC	CASGGVAGVEQFF
TRBJ2-1	TRBV28	-	-	TGTGCCAGCAGCACAAAAGGACAGCTCTACAATGAGCAGTTCTTC	CASSTKGQLYNEQFF
TRBJ1-5	TRBV19	few	-	TGTGCCAGTAGTATGCGGTCAGGGGAATCTCCCTATCAGCCCCAGCATTTT	CASSMRSGESPYQPQHF
TRBJ2-2	TRBV11-2	-	TRBD2	TGTGCCAGCAGCTTTGGACTAGCGGGATCGAACACCGGGGAGCTGTTTTTT	CASSFGLAGSNTGELFF
TRBJ1-4	TRBV5-5	few	TRBD1	TGTGCCAGCAGCCCCGGACAGGGATTGGAAGAAAAACTGTTTTTT	CASSPGQGLEEKLFF
TRBJ2-2	TRBV5-1	-	-	TGCGCCAGCAGCTTGCAGGGTGGAAGTAGGACCGGGGAGCTGTTTTTT	CASSLQGGSRTGELFF
TRBJ2-2	TRBV11-2	-	TRBD2	TGTGCCAGCAGCGCATGGACTAGCGTGACCGGGGAGCTGTTTTTT	CASSAWTSVTGELFF
TRBJ2-7	TRBV27	-	TRBD1	TGTGCCAGCAGTTCCCCTAGACAGGGGGCATCCTACGAGCAGTACTTC	CASSSPRQGASYEQYF
TRBJ2-6	TRBV5-1	-	-	TGCGCCAGCAGCTCGTCACAGGCGAGCTCTGGGGCCAACGTCCTGACTTTC	CASSSSQASSGANVLTF
TRBJ1-1	TRBV27	-	-	TGTGCCAGCGCCCACAGGTTCATGAACACTGAAGCTTTCTTT	CASAHRFMNTEAFF
TRBJ2-1	TRBV7-2	-	TRBD1	TGTGCCAGCAGCTTAGTAGGGACAGGGCGGCTTATTGAGCAGTTCTTC	CASSLVGTGRLIEQFF
TRBJ2-5	TRBV10-1	once	TRBD2	TGCGCCAGCAGTGAAGGAGCGGGAGAGCCCGAGACCCAGTACTTC	CASSEGAGEPETQYF
TRBJ1-1	TRBV28	-	-	TGTGCCAGCAGTTCCCTAGTGGCCGGCGGGTGGACTGAAGCTTTCTTT	CASSSLVAGGWTEAFF
TRBJ2-2	TRBV12-3/TRBV12-4	-	-	TGTGCCAGCAGTCCGAGAACCGGGGAGCTGTTTTTT	CASSPRTGELFF
TRBJ1-1	TRBV2	-	-	TGTGCCAGCACCCCACCGGAGGGTAACACTGAAGCTTTCTTT	CASTPPEGNTEAFF
TRBJ2-1	TRBV29-1	-	TRBD2	TGCAGCCTTAGCGGGCCGTTGGGCAATGAGCAGTTCTTC	CSLSGPLGNEQFF
TRBJ1-5	TRBV6-1	few	-	TGTGCCAGCAGTGATTTAGTGTTCAATCAGCCCCAGCATTTT	CASSDLVFNQPQHF
TRBJ1-2	TRBV30	-	-	TGTGCCTGGAGTGTACCCCCACCAGGCTATGGCTACACCTTC	CAWSVPPPGYGYTF
TRBJ2-3	TRBV7-9	-	TRBD1	TGTGCCAGCAGCTTTCTCCGGACAGGGCCCACAGATACGCAGTATTTT	CASSFLRTGPTDTQYF
TRBJ2-1	TRBV6-5	once	-	TGTGCCAGCAGTACAGGGAGGGGCGGGTACAATGAGCAGTTCTTC	CASSTGRGGYNEQFF
TRBJ2-1	TRBV11-3	-	TRBD2	TGTGCCAGCAGCCCCGCTAGCGGGAGCGGGTACAATGAGCAGTTCTTC	CASSPASGSGYNEQFF